This record covers a single T cell receptor beta chain. Its antigen is unidentified. The data are from a study of cytomegalovirus exposure and HLA in healthy donors. Study-level findings and limits: Researchers counted 150 to 200 TCR beta chains as cytomegalovirus-associated. Most TCR sequences showed up rarely, but some public TCRs showed up in many donors. Specificity for CMV antigens was confirmed in vitro for three of the CMV-associated chains.

The PCR had 60 Vbeta and 13 Jbeta primers. Only in-frame clones appear in the TCRdb table, and some are missing; sequencing was by immunoSEQ multiplex PCR. The sample shows more than 90,000 clones, around four fifths of them seen only once. This CDR3 spans 12 amino acids. J gave up 4 bases and V 7 bases, and 1 base lay outside the gene matches. Per germline, CDR1 MNHEY and CDR2 SMNVEV (reference sequence). The V gene is TRBV27, the J gene TRBJ2-7, with TRBD2 matching 10 bases. This TCR was recovered from a woman aged 55-69 years in good health and CMV-seronegative. The specimen was PBMCs. CDR3 amino acids: CASTSGGYEQYF. CDR3 in DNA: TGTGCCAGCACTAGCGGGGGTTACGAGCAGTACTTC.